A selection of T cell receptor beta chains follows, all from one sample in a study of shared T cell receptors in the human thymus. Assay used: immunoSEQ multiplex PCR; TCRdb lists only in-frame clones, some missing. There are approximately 490,000 clones in the sample; more than 75% occur only once, and 0.01% to 0.015% lies in the top ten. These data were also filed under a second study, of human thymus T cells.

The source material was thymocytes. Source of these receptors: a boy younger than two with a congenital heart defect. CDR3s include the opening cysteine and the closing phenylalanine or tryptophan.

TRBV10-1,TRBJ2-2,CASSDRVWGELFF
TRBV5-6,TRBJ2-7,CASSLSPGPYEQYF
TRBV27,TRBJ2-7,CASSPMTSGTDEQYF
TRBV10-3,TRBJ2-3,CAISAPANWVTRTDTQYF
TRBV10-3,TRBJ2-1,CAISEAPGREGHYNEQFF
TRBV27,TRBJ2-5,CASSLYETGRATQYF
TRBV11-2,TRBJ2-1,CASSIQLGTGLAVNEQFF
TRBV9,TRBJ2-5,CASSYRLAQETQYF
TRBV5-1,TRBJ2-2,CASSLRDRGLSTGELFF
TRBV20-1,TRBJ2-1,CSARAGEQFF
TRBV30,TRBJ1-1,CAWNDRGAETEAFF
TRBV6-5,TRBJ1-1,CASRPGQGWTEAFF
TRBV15,TRBJ1-3,CATSRPEQGNSGNTIYF
TRBV4-2,TRBJ1-5,CASSQGEEGHRDQPQHF
TRBV27,TRBJ2-1,CASSLTSGLNEQFF
TRBV18,TRBJ2-7,CASSPPEQGAYYEQYF
TRBV2,TRBJ1-3,CASRENRGSERNTIYF
TRBV25-1,TRBJ2-2,CASRPTGGHGELFF
TRBV27,TRBJ2-6,CASSLGGQGIGGANVLTF
TRBV5-5,TRBJ2-1,CASSLINNNEQFF
TRBV5-6,TRBJ2-1,CASSLAPGGSSYNEQFF
TRBV21-1,TRBJ2-7,CASSGIQAPYEQYF